This T cell receptor (beta chain) was recorded in a study of T cell responses to AZD1222 COVID-19 vaccine. Study findings and constraints: Among the donors, most were white British and more were female, and clonal diversity was possibly underestimated. Baseline serology detected seropositivity in only 6 or 7 AZD1222 recipients. Close to half of all spike-specific TCRs reportedly target regions of the variants that are unmutated.

A note on this clone: Antigen unknown.

Profiling relied on immunoSEQ multiplex PCR, and the TCRdb table lists in-frame clones only, not all of them. The sample consists of roughly 200,000 clones, roughly 92% of them appearing once. After removal of 5 bases from V and 7 bases from J, the junction contained 2 bases not matched to a gene. The CDR3 is made up of 13 amino acids. Germline V gene lookup returns CDR1 SNHLY and CDR2 FYNNEI. The rearrangement links TRBV2 to TRBJ1-2; 12 bases align to TRBD1. This TCR derives from an adult who received the AZD1222 COVID-19 vaccine. The sample here was peripheral blood, taken 28 days after the second AZD1222 dose. As DNA, the CDR3 is TGTGCCAGCAGTTTGGGACAGGGGGCTGGCTACACCTTC. As protein: CASSLGQGAGYTF.